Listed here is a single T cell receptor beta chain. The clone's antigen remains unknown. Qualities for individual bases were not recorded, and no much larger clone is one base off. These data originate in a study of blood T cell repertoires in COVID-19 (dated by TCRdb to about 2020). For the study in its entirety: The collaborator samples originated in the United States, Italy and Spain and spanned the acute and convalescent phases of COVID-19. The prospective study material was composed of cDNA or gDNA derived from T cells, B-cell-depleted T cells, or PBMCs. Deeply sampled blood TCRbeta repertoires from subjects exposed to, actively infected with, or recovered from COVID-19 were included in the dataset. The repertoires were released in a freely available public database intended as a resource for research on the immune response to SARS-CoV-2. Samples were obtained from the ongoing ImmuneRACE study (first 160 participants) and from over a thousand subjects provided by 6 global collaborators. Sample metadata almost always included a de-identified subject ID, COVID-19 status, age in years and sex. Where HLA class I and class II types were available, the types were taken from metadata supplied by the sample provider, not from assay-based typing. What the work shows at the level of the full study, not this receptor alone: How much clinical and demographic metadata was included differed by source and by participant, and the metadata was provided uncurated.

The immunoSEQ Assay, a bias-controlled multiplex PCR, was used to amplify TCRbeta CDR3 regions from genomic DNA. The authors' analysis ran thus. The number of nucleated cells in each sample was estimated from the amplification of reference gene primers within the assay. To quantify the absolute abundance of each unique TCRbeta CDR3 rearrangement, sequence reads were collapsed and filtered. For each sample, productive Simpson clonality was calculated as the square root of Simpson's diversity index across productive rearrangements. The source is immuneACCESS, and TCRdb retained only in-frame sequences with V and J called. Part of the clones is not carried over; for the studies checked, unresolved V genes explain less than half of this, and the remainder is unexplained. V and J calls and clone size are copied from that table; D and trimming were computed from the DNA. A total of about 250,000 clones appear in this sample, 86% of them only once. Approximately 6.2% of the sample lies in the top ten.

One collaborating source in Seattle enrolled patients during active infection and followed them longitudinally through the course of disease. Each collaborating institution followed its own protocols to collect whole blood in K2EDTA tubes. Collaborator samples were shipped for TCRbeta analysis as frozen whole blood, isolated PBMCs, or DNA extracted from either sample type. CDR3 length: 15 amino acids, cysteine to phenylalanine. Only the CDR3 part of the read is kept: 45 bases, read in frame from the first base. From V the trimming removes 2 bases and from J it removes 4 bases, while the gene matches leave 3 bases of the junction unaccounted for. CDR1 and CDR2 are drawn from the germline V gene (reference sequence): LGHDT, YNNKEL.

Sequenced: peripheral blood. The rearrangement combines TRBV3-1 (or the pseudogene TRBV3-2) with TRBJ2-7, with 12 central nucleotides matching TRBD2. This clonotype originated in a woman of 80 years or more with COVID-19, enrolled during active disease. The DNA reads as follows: TGTGCCAGCAGCCAATCTAGCGGGGGGGAGTACGAGCAGTACTTC. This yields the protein CASSQSSGGEYEQYF.